This T cell receptor beta chain was observed in a study of radiotherapy plus CTLA-4 blockade in lung cancer. Study information: Patients showed objective responses in 15% to 20% of cases, and disease control was achieved by roughly 30%. General study results and limits: In blood, early T cell clone dynamics reportedly predicted response best, together with interferon-beta. Blood TCR clones of tumor origin expanded after radiotherapy plus ipilimumab.

Profiled with immunoSEQ multiplex PCR; TCRdb holds only in-frame clones, not every one. The sample yields more than 75,000 clones, around 84% seen once. About this clone: The antigen remains unidentified.

The starting material was peripheral blood, obtained from a patient treated with radiotherapy plus ipilimumab. The TCR originated in a human donor with non-small cell lung cancer that progressed on radiotherapy plus ipilimumab.

The CDR3 spells CASSLAWERSGTGELFF. DNA of the CDR3: TGTGCCAGCAGCTTAGCCTGGGAGAGGTCGGGCACCGGGGAGCTGTTTTTT. The rearrangement joins TRBV7-9 to TRBJ2-2; D is possibly TRBD2 (5 bases). Trimming left V 0 bases short and J 4 bases short, with 15 bases between. The CDR3 consists of 17 residues. Germline V gives CDR1 SEHNR, CDR2 FQNEAQ (reference sequence).